This T cell receptor beta chain comes out of a study of cytomegalovirus exposure and HLA in healthy donors. PCR primers comprised 60 Vbeta and 13 Jbeta primers. This table comes from immunoSEQ multiplex PCR, and its TCRdb copy is limited to in-frame clones, with some not included. The sample data list tens of thousands of clones. The V gene lost 8 bases and the J gene lost 8 bases, with 21 bases spanning the gap. The germline V gene has CDR1 MNHNY and CDR2 SVGAGI (reference sequence). This CDR3 region has 14 residues. The chain uses TRBV6-6 and TRBJ1-1; D gene uncertain. Sequencing was carried out using PBMCs. This clonotype was obtained from a man in his forties or fifties in good health and CMV-seronegative. The CDR3 region is CASALTPTREEAFF. The CDR3 DNA reads TGTGCCAGCGCTCTAACCCCCACGAGGGAGGAAGCTTTCTTT.